Listed here are 14 T cell receptor beta chains from one sample, sequenced in a study of T cells in Graves' hyperthyroidism and ophthalmopathy. TCR beta CDR3 region amplification was performed from RNA transcripts. HTBI primers were employed in a first-round RT-PCR of the TCR CDR3. TCRdb re-analysed the multiplex PCR reads in MiXCR, keeping a single row per CDR3 protein. The sample has about 210,000 distinct CDR3 sequences; 17% are singletons. Input material: blood. The receptors stem from a man aged 45-65 years with Graves' hyperthyroidism.

The chain couples TRBV4-1 to TRBJ1-5, with D maybe TRBD1 (5 bases). This CDR3 is 15 amino acids long. V lost 3 bases to trimming and J lost 3 bases, with 12 bases between them. The germline gives CDR1 MGHRA, CDR2 YSYEKL. The CDR3 protein is CASSQVQGPNQPQHF. The CDR3 DNA is TGCGCCAGCAGCCAGGTTCAGGGCCCCAATCAGCCCCAGCATTTT.

This clonotype was seen ten or more times. The chain uses TRBV2 and TRBJ1-1; D is undetermined. Germline V gene sequence: CDR1 SNHLY, CDR2 FYNNEI. The ends were cut back, 2 bases at V and 5 bases at J, with 9 bases in the middle. This CDR3 spans 13 amino acids. The CDR3 loop reads CASSEKGRTEAFF. The CDR3 coding sequence is TGTGCCAGCAGTGAAAAGGGTAGAACTGAAGCTTTCTTT.

The V gene is TRBV4-2, the J gene TRBJ1-1; D is perhaps TRBD1 (6 bases). Germline V gives CDR1 LGHNA, CDR2 YNFKEQ. The CDR3 length is 15 residues. Trimming took off 4 bases at V and 4 bases at J, with 16 bases between the two ends. CDR3: CASSRGGAGSTEAFF. In nucleotides, the CDR3 is TGTGCCAGCAGCCGGGGGGGGGCAGGCAGCACTGAAGCTTTCTTT.

Ten or more counts support this clonotype. This chain uses TRBV11-2 with TRBJ2-7; possibly TRBD2 for D (7 bases). Germline CDR1 reads SGHAT; CDR2 reads FQNNGV. This CDR3 has 15 amino acids. Trimming removed 3 bases from V and 3 bases from J, with 15 bases in between. Here the CDR3 reads CASSLRGGGGYEQYF. In nucleotides, the CDR3 is TGTGCCAGCAGCTTGAGGGGGGGCGGAGGCTACGAGCAGTACTTC.

The chain links TRBV18 to TRBJ1-1; D perhaps matches TRBD1 (6 bases). The germline gives CDR1 KGHSH, CDR2 LQKENI. The V gene lost 5 bases and the J gene lost 3 bases, with 13 bases spanning the gap. This CDR3 is built from 14 residues. CDR3 sequence reads: CASSATGPDTEAFF. DNA for the CDR3: TGTGCCAGCTCAGCTACAGGGCCCGACACTGAAGCTTTCTTT.

In this sample, this clonotype turned up many times. The rearrangement uses TRBV7-2 and TRBJ2-1; the D gene is possibly TRBD2 (5 bases). The CDR3 length is 17 residues. Trimming took off 2 bases at V and 3 bases at J, with 17 bases between the two ends. CDR1 SGHTA and CDR2 FQGNSA come from the germline V gene. In DNA, the CDR3 is TGTGCCAGCAGCTTACCCAAAGGAGGCGACTACTACAATGAGCAGTTCTTC. This gives the protein CASSLPKGGDYYNEQFF.

A remark on this clonotype: A much larger clonotype is one base distant, so this may be a read error. V and J are TRBV28 and TRBJ2-2; D perhaps matches TRBD2 (5 bases). CDR3 length: 15 amino acids. Germline CDR1 reads MDHEN; CDR2 reads SYDVKM. The CDR3 sequence is CASSLPSQRTGELLF. The CDR3 DNA sequence: TGTGCCAGCAGTTTACCTAGCCAAAGAACCGGGGAGCTGCTTTTT. Full variable domain (rest looked up from reference TRBV28 and TRBJ2-2): DVKVTQSSRYLVKRTGEKVFLECVQDMDHENMFWYRQDPGLGLRLIYFSYDVKMKEKGDIPEGYSVSREKKERFSLILESASTNQTSMYLCASSLPSQRTGELLFGEGSRLTVL.

This clonotype was seen more than once but under ten times. V and J are TRBV2 and TRBJ1-5; TRBD1 might be the D (6 bases). Germline V gene sequence: CDR1 SNHLY, CDR2 FYNNEI. CDR3 size: 18 residues. V was cut by 4 bases and J by 1 base, with 20 bases left in between. The CDR3 bases are TGTGCCAGCAGTGTTTCACTTTTCGGGGGCATGAGCAATCAGCCCCAGCATTTT. It translates to CASSVSLFGGMSNQPQHF.

The chain combines TRBV12-3 or TRBV12-4 with TRBJ2-3, with a weak D call TRBD2 (6 bases). The CDR3 sequence is 16 residues long. The germline V and J ends were trimmed by 0 bases and 5 bases, with 15 bases remaining between them. In DNA, the CDR3 is TGTGCCAGCAGTTTAGCACATACTAGCACCCAAGATACGCAGTATTTT. Protein product: CASSLAHTSTQDTQYF.

The chain combines TRBV10-1 with TRBJ2-3, with a weak D call TRBD2 (5 bases). The germline V gene encodes CDR1 WNHNN and CDR2 SYGVQD (reference sequence). The CDR3 consists of 14 residues. The ends were cut back, 0 bases at V and 5 bases at J, with 9 bases in the middle. CDR3 bases: TGCGCCAGCAGTGAGTCGACTCGGGAAGATACGCAGTATTTT. This gives the protein CASSESTREDTQYF.

This clonotype was detected once. CDR3 amino acids: CASGRGFSGANVLTF. CDR3 coding DNA: TGTGCTAGTGGGCGGGGTTTCTCTGGGGCCAACGTCCTGACTTTC. The rearrangement joins TRBV12-5 to TRBJ2-6; D perhaps matches TRBD2 (6 bases). CDR3 size: 15 residues. CDR1 LGHNT and CDR2 FRNRAP come from the germline V gene. The ends were cut back, 6 bases at V and 0 bases at J, with 9 bases in the middle.

This clonotype was picked up many times. The rearrangement links TRBV20-1 to TRBJ2-5; a possible D gene is TRBD1 (6 bases). The V and J ends lost 2 bases and 3 bases respectively, with 16 bases between them. There are 15 residues in the CDR3. Per germline, CDR1 DFQATT and CDR2 SNEGSKA (reference sequence). This CDR3 reads CSARSGAGAEETQYF. DNA for the CDR3: TGCAGTGCTAGATCAGGCGCAGGGGCTGAAGAGACCCAGTACTTC.

The chain employs TRBV6-1 and TRBJ2-5, with 8 bases fitting TRBD2. V was pared by 6 bases and J by 2 bases, with 2 bases of the junction left unmatched. This CDR3 is built from 13 residues. Germline V gene lookup returns CDR1 MNHNS and CDR2 SASEGT. Here the CDR3 reads CASSGTRQETQYF. The CDR3 DNA reads as TGTGCCAGCAGCGGGACTAGACAAGAGACCCAGTACTTC.

In this sample, this clonotype turned up many times. V gene TRBV12-3 or TRBV12-4 combines with J gene TRBJ2-2; 9 bases fit TRBD1. Trimming cost V 5 bases and J 5 bases; bases outside gene matches: 9. This CDR3 has 16 amino acids. CDR3: CASSVQQGARTGELFF. DNA of the CDR3: TGTGCCAGCAGTGTACAACAGGGGGCAAGGACCGGGGAGCTGTTTTTT.